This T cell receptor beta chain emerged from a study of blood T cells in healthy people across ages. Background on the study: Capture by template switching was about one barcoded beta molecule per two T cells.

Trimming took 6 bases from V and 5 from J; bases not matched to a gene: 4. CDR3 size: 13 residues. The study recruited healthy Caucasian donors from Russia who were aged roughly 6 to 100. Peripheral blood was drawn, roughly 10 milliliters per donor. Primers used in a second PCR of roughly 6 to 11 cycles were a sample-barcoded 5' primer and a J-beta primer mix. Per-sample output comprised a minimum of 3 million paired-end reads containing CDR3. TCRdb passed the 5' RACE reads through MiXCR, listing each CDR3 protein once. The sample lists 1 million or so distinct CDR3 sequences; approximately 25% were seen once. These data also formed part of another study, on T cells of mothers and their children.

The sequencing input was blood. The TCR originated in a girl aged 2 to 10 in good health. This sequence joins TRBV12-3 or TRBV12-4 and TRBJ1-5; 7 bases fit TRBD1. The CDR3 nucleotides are TGTGCCAGCAGCACACAGGGGTATCAGCCCCAGCATTTT. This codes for CASSTQGYQPQHF.